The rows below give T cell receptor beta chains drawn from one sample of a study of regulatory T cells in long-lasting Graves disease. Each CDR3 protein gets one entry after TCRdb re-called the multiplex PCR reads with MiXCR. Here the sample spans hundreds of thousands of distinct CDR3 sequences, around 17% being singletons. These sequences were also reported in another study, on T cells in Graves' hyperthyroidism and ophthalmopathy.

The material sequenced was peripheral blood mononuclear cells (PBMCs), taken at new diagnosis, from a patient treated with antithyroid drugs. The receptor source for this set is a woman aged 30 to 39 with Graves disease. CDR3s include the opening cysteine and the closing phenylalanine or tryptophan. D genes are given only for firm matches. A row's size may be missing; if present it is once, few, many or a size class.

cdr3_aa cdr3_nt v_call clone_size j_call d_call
CASSHGTGAGNTIYF TGTGCCAGCAGTCACGGGACAGGGGCTGGAAACACCATATATTTT TRBV6-2/TRBV6-3 . TRBJ1-3 TRBD1
CASSQRNAQLNYGYTF TGTGCCAGCAGCCAAAGAAATGCACAGCTTAACTATGGCTACACCTTC TRBV3-1 many TRBJ1-2 .
CASSPGTHNTEAFF TGTGCCAGCAGTCCGGGAACCCATAACACTGAAGCTTTCTTT TRBV28 many TRBJ1-1 .
CASTPFGYYNEQFF TGTGCCAGTACCCCCTTCGGTTACTACAATGAGCAGTTCTTC TRBV19 few TRBJ2-1 .
CAWSVGLAGSGELFF TGTGCCTGGAGTGTGGGCCTAGCGGGATCCGGGGAGCTGTTTTTT TRBV30 many TRBJ2-2 TRBD2
CSARNRIRGFRDEQFF TGCAGTGCCCGTAACCGAATACGGGGGTTTCGGGATGAGCAGTTCTTC TRBV20-1 . TRBJ2-1 .
CASSDYRGTKGYTF TGTGCCAGCAGCGACTACAGGGGCACGAAAGGCTACACCTTC TRBV9 many TRBJ1-2 TRBD1
CASRHSSGSLYEQYF TGCGCCAGCAGGCATTCTAGCGGGAGTCTCTACGAGCAGTACTTC TRBV4-1 . TRBJ2-7 TRBD2
CASNRELNTEAFF TGTGCCAGCAACCGGGAGTTGAACACTGAAGCTTTCTTT TRBV4-2 few TRBJ1-1 .
CASSHPPGQQDYGYTF TGTGCCAGCAGTCATCCTCCGGGACAACAAGACTATGGCTACACCTTC TRBV12-3/TRBV12-4 many TRBJ1-2 .
CASSLGGQTGELFF TGTGCCAGCAGCTTAGGCGGGCAAACCGGGGAGCTGTTTTTT TRBV7-9 few TRBJ2-2 .
CAWSLRGGNQPQHF TGTGCCTGGAGTCTGAGAGGGGGCAATCAGCCCCAGCATTTT TRBV30 many TRBJ1-5 .
CSARLLGGPGQPQHF TGCAGTGCTAGACTCCTTGGGGGGCCGGGACAGCCCCAGCATTTT TRBV20-1 many TRBJ1-5 .
CASSPPFPGGTEAFF TGTGCCAGCAGCCCACCTTTTCCGGGTGGCACTGAAGCTTTCTTT TRBV7-9 many TRBJ1-1 .
CASSFDQGSDEQYF TGTGCCAGCAGTTTTGACCAGGGGTCCGACGAGCAGTACTTC TRBV28 many TRBJ2-7 .
CASNSFGEAFF TGTGCCAGCAACTCCTTCGGTGAAGCTTTCTTT TRBV7-9 . TRBJ1-1 .
CASSSSWDRADNEQFF TGTGCCAGCAGCTCTTCTTGGGACAGGGCCGACAATGAGCAGTTCTTC TRBV7-2 many TRBJ2-1 TRBD1
CAAQGWGGEAEAFF TGTGCCGCCCAGGGGTGGGGGGGCGAAGCTGAAGCTTTCTTT TRBV2 few TRBJ1-1 .
CASSNRHTRATYEQYF TGCGCCAGCAGCAATCGACACACCCGAGCTACCTACGAGCAGTACTTC TRBV4-1 . TRBJ2-7 .
CASSPQGDTEAFF TGTGCCAGCTCACCACAGGGTGACACTGAAGCTTTCTTT TRBV18 many TRBJ1-1 .
CASSPSGGKADGYTF TGTGCCAGCAGTCCCTCAGGGGGCAAAGCAGATGGCTACACCTTC TRBV2 . TRBJ1-2 TRBD1
CASSEGGLGEQYF TGTGCCAGCAGTGAAGGGGGGCTGGGTGAGCAGTACTTC TRBV2 many TRBJ2-7 .
CASRGFPTNERLFF TGTGCCAGCAGAGGGTTTCCAACTAATGAAAGACTGTTTTTT TRBV28 few TRBJ1-4 .
CASSPGTSADTQYF TGTGCCAGCAGCCCGGGGACTAGCGCAGATACGCAGTATTTT TRBV7-2 . TRBJ2-3 TRBD2
CASSLFGDQPQHF TGTGCCAGCAGCTTATTCGGAGATCAGCCCCAGCATTTT TRBV7-9 many TRBJ1-5 .
CATSDRDRVEETQYF TGTGCCACCAGTGACCGTGACAGGGTTGAAGAGACCCAGTACTTC TRBV24-1 . TRBJ2-5 TRBD1
CASSIADRVFGQPQHF TGTGCCAGCAGTATTGCGGACAGGGTTTTTGGTCAGCCCCAGCATTTT TRBV12-3/TRBV12-4 few TRBJ1-5 TRBD1
CASSNPWTASYEQYF TGTGCCAGTAGCAATCCTTGGACAGCCTCCTACGAGCAGTACTTC TRBV19 many TRBJ2-7 .
CASSGGQGNRNEQFF TGCGCCAGCAGCGGGGGACAGGGAAATCGGAATGAGCAGTTCTTC TRBV5-1 many TRBJ2-1 TRBD1
CASSTRGGGTEAFF TGTGCCAGCAGCACCCGAGGGGGAGGAACTGAAGCTTTCTTT TRBV12-3/TRBV12-4 many TRBJ1-1 .
CSAREGNSPLHF TGCAGTGCTAGAGAAGGGAATTCACCCCTCCACTTT TRBV20-1 . TRBJ1-6 .
CASSEESGNNQPQHF TGTGCCAGCAGTGAAGAGAGCGGCAACAATCAGCCCCAGCATTTT TRBV2 few TRBJ1-5 .
CASSSTGGTQETQYF TGTGCCAGCAGTAGCACAGGGGGCACACAAGAGACCCAGTACTTC TRBV6-2/TRBV6-3 many TRBJ2-5 TRBD1
CASSESLGQASGELFF TGTGCCAGCAGTGAATCATTAGGGCAGGCCTCCGGGGAGCTGTTTTTT TRBV6-1 . TRBJ2-2 .
CASSLVLGANVLTF TGTGCCAGCAGTTTGGTTTTGGGGGCCAACGTCCTGACTTTC TRBV28 . TRBJ2-6 .
CASSQVDKSSYEQYF TGTGCCAGCAGCCAAGTGGACAAGAGCTCCTACGAGCAGTACTTC TRBV4-1 . TRBJ2-7 .
CAWRGGVWDTQYF TGTGCCTGGAGAGGGGGAGTCTGGGATACGCAGTATTTT TRBV30 few TRBJ2-3 .
CASLTGPPLFTDTQYF TGTGCCAGCTTGACGGGACCACCATTATTTACAGATACGCAGTATTTT TRBV28 many TRBJ2-3 .
CASSLTGRPDTQYF TGTGCCAGCAGTTTAACAGGGAGACCAGATACGCAGTATTTT TRBV27 . TRBJ2-3 .
CASSDSALTSYGYTF TGTGCCAGCAGTGATTCAGCTTTGACCTCCTATGGCTACACCTTC TRBV2 . TRBJ1-2 .
CAITPEISGANVLTF TGTGCCATCACCCCGGAAATCTCTGGGGCCAACGTCCTGACTTTC TRBV10-3 many TRBJ2-6 .
CASSENTARNTIYF TGCGCCAGCAGTGAAAACACAGCCAGAAACACCATATATTTT TRBV10-2 . TRBJ1-3 .
CASWASGTYEQYF TGTGCCAGCTGGGCTAGCGGCACCTACGAGCAGTACTTC TRBV27 . TRBJ2-7 TRBD2
CASGTSRTDMQYF TGTGCCAGCGGGACTAGCCGCACAGATATGCAGTATTTT TRBV28 . TRBJ2-3 TRBD2
CASIRQGATGELFF TGTGCCAGCATTCGGCAGGGGGCAACCGGGGAGCTGTTTTTT TRBV12-3/TRBV12-4 . TRBJ2-2 TRBD1
CASSLRRGNTDTQYF TGTGCCAGCAGTTTAAGGCGGGGAAACACAGATACGCAGTATTTT TRBV28 many TRBJ2-3 .
CASSQEGQGADIQYF TGTGCCAGCAGCCAAGAAGGGCAGGGGGCTGACATTCAGTACTTC TRBV3-1 . TRBJ2-4 TRBD1
CASTDSPNTGELFF TGTGCCAGCACGGACAGCCCGAACACCGGGGAGCTGTTTTTT TRBV27 . TRBJ2-2 .
CASSPGTAFPFF TGTGCCAGCAGCCCCGGGACAGCCTTTCCTTTCTTT TRBV3-1 . TRBJ1-1 TRBD1
CSASDRQGATDTQYF TGCAGTGCTAGTGACCGACAGGGGGCCACAGATACGCAGTATTTT TRBV20-1 . TRBJ2-3 TRBD1
CSASRDRGVNTEAFF TGCAGTGCTAGCCGGGATAGAGGAGTGAACACTGAAGCTTTCTTT TRBV20-1 many TRBJ1-1 .
CASGSGALQGEKLFF TGTGCCAGCGGGTCCGGGGCCCTCCAGGGTGAAAAACTGTTTTTT TRBV28 . TRBJ1-4 .
CASQRGREETQYF TGTGCCAGCCAGCGGGGAAGGGAAGAGACCCAGTACTTC TRBV27 few TRBJ2-5 TRBD2
CSAEGATRGVAYNEQFF TGCAGTGCTGAAGGGGCCACCAGGGGGGTGGCCTACAATGAGCAGTTCTTC TRBV20-1 . TRBJ2-1 .
CASSKLAAGNEQFF TGTGCCAGTAGCAAATTAGCGGCCGGTAATGAGCAGTTCTTC TRBV19 . TRBJ2-1 .
CASSPGDVTQYF TGTGCCAGCAGCCCCGGAGACGTTACGCAGTATTTT TRBV7-8 many TRBJ2-3 .
CASSPSGRGDTQYF TGTGCCAGCAGTCCTTCCGGGAGGGGAGATACGCAGTATTTT TRBV6-1 many TRBJ2-3 TRBD2
CATRTGSLNTEAFF TGTGCCACCCGGACAGGGAGTTTGAACACTGAAGCTTTCTTT TRBV19 many TRBJ1-1 TRBD1
CASTETRGLRYF TGCGCCAGCACCGAAACCAGAGGACTGCGGTACTTC TRBV5-1 few TRBJ2-7 .
CASRLSGTGRPEQYF TGTGCCAGCAGACTTTCCGGGACAGGGCGTCCCGAGCAGTACTTC TRBV2 many TRBJ2-7 TRBD1